The clone carrying this T cell receptor beta chain came up a few times. Its matching antigen is unknown. The sample is drawn from a study of T-cell memory formation after mild COVID-19. About the study: The study found TCR clusters largely donor specific. Study results and limitations: Some clones that responded were present in memory (sampled pre-infection), which suggests cross-reactive memory joined.

There are 16 residues in the CDR3. Per the germline V gene, CDR1 is SEHNR and CDR2 is FQNEAQ (reference sequence). Trimming took 0 bases from V and 4 from J, leaving 15 bases between them. Constant-segment primers and 5'RACE yielded cDNA libraries for TCR alpha and TCR beta, each carrying sample barcodes and UMIs. From the 5' RACE reads, TCRdb called clonotypes with MiXCR, one entry per CDR3 protein. The sample has around 470,000 distinct CDR3 sequences, about 19% seen once. Sequencing was done on a sample of PBMCs or a T cell subset sorted from them (not recorded which). The chain employs TRBV7-9 and TRBJ1-2; D gene unclear. The receptor's source is an adult woman who had mild COVID-19 (a few samples of this study predate the infection). Cell type and time point are not known. Here the CDR3 DNA reads TGTGCCAGCAGCTTAGCGGAGGCAAGGTTTGGCTATGGCTACACCTTC. This sequence encodes CASSLAEARFGYGYTF.